The rows below give T cell receptor beta chains drawn from one sample of a study of technical replicates of blood from a few donors. Sequenced by immunoSEQ multiplex PCR; TCRdb stores in-frame clones only, minus some. The sample shows around 93,000 clones, approximately 94% of them seen only once. Sample: T cells isolated from PBMCs. All receptors come from a human donor in good health. The CDR3 runs from the conserved cysteine through the conserved F or W. A D gene is named only where the DNA matches it firmly. A clone size is listed for some rows: how often the clone was seen (once, few, many), or a class if it is expanded.

j_call: TRBJ2-7; d_call: -; clone_size: -; v_call: TRBV7-9; cdr3_nt: TGTGCCAGCGGCCCGGACAGCTCCTACGAGCAGTACTTC; cdr3_aa: CASGPDSSYEQYF
j_call: TRBJ2-7; d_call: TRBD1; clone_size: -; v_call: TRBV9; cdr3_nt: TGTGCCAGCAGCGTAGCGGGGACAGGGGCAAACGAGCAGTACTTC; cdr3_aa: CASSVAGTGANEQYF
j_call: TRBJ2-1; d_call: -; clone_size: -; v_call: TRBV4-1; cdr3_nt: TGCGCCAGCAGCCAAGGTCGGCGGTCTGAGCAGTTCTTC; cdr3_aa: CASSQGRRSEQFF
j_call: TRBJ2-7; d_call: TRBD2; clone_size: -; v_call: TRBV4-1; cdr3_nt: TGCGCCAGCAGCCAAGTCCCAGGACTAGCGGGAGACGAGCAGTACTTC; cdr3_aa: CASSQVPGLAGDEQYF
j_call: TRBJ2-5; d_call: TRBD2; clone_size: -; v_call: TRBV6-1; cdr3_nt: TGTGCCAGCAATCGAGCGGGAGCTGAGACCCAGTACTTC; cdr3_aa: CASNRAGAETQYF
j_call: TRBJ2-5; d_call: TRBD1; clone_size: -; v_call: TRBV7-8; cdr3_nt: TGTGCCAGCACTCCTTCGGGGACAGCACAAGAGACCCAGTACTTC; cdr3_aa: CASTPSGTAQETQYF
j_call: TRBJ1-5; d_call: -; clone_size: -; v_call: TRBV6-4; cdr3_nt: TGTGCCAGCAGTCCTGACAGAAGGGAACAGCCCCAGCATTTT; cdr3_aa: CASSPDRREQPQHF
j_call: TRBJ2-7; d_call: TRBD2; clone_size: -; v_call: TRBV4-2; cdr3_nt: TGTGCCAGCAGCCAAGGCGGGAGCTCCTACGAGCAGTACTTC; cdr3_aa: CASSQGGSSYEQYF
j_call: TRBJ1-2; d_call: TRBD1; clone_size: -; v_call: TRBV7-8; cdr3_nt: TGTGCCAGCAGCTCGGACAGGATCTATGGCTACACCTTC; cdr3_aa: CASSSDRIYGYTF
j_call: TRBJ2-5; d_call: -; clone_size: -; v_call: TRBV9; cdr3_nt: TGTGCCAGCAGCCCGGGGACAGCGGGTCCCCGTGAGACCCAGTACTTC; cdr3_aa: CASSPGTAGPRETQYF
j_call: TRBJ1-4; d_call: -; clone_size: -; v_call: TRBV11-3; cdr3_nt: TGTGCCAGCAGCCCCCACCTCACTGCAACTAATGAAAAACTGTTTTTT; cdr3_aa: CASSPHLTATNEKLFF
j_call: TRBJ1-3; d_call: -; clone_size: -; v_call: TRBV9; cdr3_nt: TGTGCCAGCAGCGTAGACATCTCTGGAAACACCATATATTTT; cdr3_aa: CASSVDISGNTIYF
j_call: TRBJ2-1; d_call: TRBD2; clone_size: -; v_call: TRBV5-1; cdr3_nt: TGCGCCAGCAGCTTATCCAGGGACTCGGGACTAAGGAATGAGCAGTTCTTC; cdr3_aa: CASSLSRDSGLRNEQFF
j_call: TRBJ2-3; d_call: TRBD2; clone_size: -; v_call: TRBV7-9; cdr3_nt: TGTGCCAGCAGCGACCCTCTAGCGGGGGGCACAGATACGCAGTATTTT; cdr3_aa: CASSDPLAGGTDTQYF
j_call: TRBJ2-2; d_call: -; clone_size: -; v_call: TRBV6-6; cdr3_nt: TGTGCCAGCAGTTACAGTGGGGGCCCCGGGGAGCTGTTTTTT; cdr3_aa: CASSYSGGPGELFF
j_call: TRBJ2-7; d_call: -; clone_size: -; v_call: TRBV7-2; cdr3_nt: TGTGCCAGCAGCCTCTCGTCACTATCCTACGAGCAGTACTTC; cdr3_aa: CASSLSSLSYEQYF
j_call: TRBJ2-3; d_call: -; clone_size: -; v_call: TRBV7-2; cdr3_nt: TGTGCCAGCAGCTTAGCGTTGGGGACTAGCACAGATACGCAGTATTTT; cdr3_aa: CASSLALGTSTDTQYF
j_call: TRBJ2-7; d_call: TRBD1; clone_size: -; v_call: TRBV10-2; cdr3_nt: TGCGCCAGCAGAAAACCGGGACAGGAGTACGAGCAGTACTTC; cdr3_aa: CASRKPGQEYEQYF
j_call: TRBJ2-7; d_call: -; clone_size: -; v_call: TRBV14; cdr3_nt: TGTGCCAGCAGCCGGTTCAGGATTCCCTACGAGCAGTACTTC; cdr3_aa: CASSRFRIPYEQYF
j_call: TRBJ2-1; d_call: -; clone_size: -; v_call: TRBV9; cdr3_nt: TGTGCCAGCAGCGTAGGTAGGTTAGGGGCCAATGAGCAGTTCTTC; cdr3_aa: CASSVGRLGANEQFF
j_call: TRBJ2-1; d_call: TRBD1; clone_size: -; v_call: TRBV7-8; cdr3_nt: TGTGCCAGCAGCTTAGGGAGACAGGGCTCAGAAACCTCCAATGAGCAGTTCTTC; cdr3_aa: CASSLGRQGSETSNEQFF
j_call: TRBJ1-2; d_call: TRBD1; clone_size: -; v_call: TRBV7-3; cdr3_nt: TGTGCCAGCAGACCTACCGGGACAGGGACCTATGGCTACACCTTC; cdr3_aa: CASRPTGTGTYGYTF
j_call: TRBJ2-2; d_call: -; clone_size: -; v_call: TRBV12-2; cdr3_nt: TGTGCAAGTCGCTTAAGCGGGGGGCACCGAGGGCTGTTTTTT; cdr3_aa: CASRLSGGHRGLFF
j_call: TRBJ2-3; d_call: -; clone_size: -; v_call: TRBV4-3; cdr3_nt: TGCGCCAGCAGCCAGGAGGGGCCTATCACAGATACGCAGTATTTT; cdr3_aa: CASSQEGPITDTQYF
j_call: TRBJ2-1; d_call: -; clone_size: -; v_call: TRBV28; cdr3_nt: TGTGCCAGCAGCCCCCATCTCGCCGAGCGAATCTCCTACAATGAGCAGTTCTTC; cdr3_aa: CASSPHLAERISYNEQFF
j_call: TRBJ2-1; d_call: TRBD2; clone_size: -; v_call: TRBV13; cdr3_nt: TGTGCCAGCACCCCGGCCCCCGGACTAGCCAATGAGCAGTTCTTC; cdr3_aa: CASTPAPGLANEQFF
j_call: TRBJ1-5; d_call: -; clone_size: -; v_call: TRBV27; cdr3_nt: TGTGCCAGCAGTCCCATGCGGGGGAGCAATCAGCCCCAGCATTTT; cdr3_aa: CASSPMRGSNQPQHF
j_call: TRBJ2-5; d_call: TRBD1; clone_size: -; v_call: TRBV7-2; cdr3_nt: TGTGCCAGCAGCTTTACAGGGGAAGAGACCCAGTACTTC; cdr3_aa: CASSFTGEETQYF
j_call: TRBJ2-7; d_call: TRBD2; clone_size: -; v_call: TRBV19; cdr3_nt: TGTGCCAGTAGTCCGCCGGGACTAGCGAGCTACGAGCAGTACTTC; cdr3_aa: CASSPPGLASYEQYF
j_call: TRBJ1-5; d_call: -; clone_size: -; v_call: TRBV6-1; cdr3_nt: TGTGCCAGCAGAGAACAGACAGGAAATCAGCCCCAGCATTTT; cdr3_aa: CASREQTGNQPQHF
j_call: TRBJ2-7; d_call: TRBD2; clone_size: -; v_call: TRBV28; cdr3_nt: TGTGCCAGCAGACGAAGCGGGGCCAGCTACGAGCAGTACTTC; cdr3_aa: CASRRSGASYEQYF
j_call: TRBJ1-2; d_call: TRBD1; clone_size: -; v_call: TRBV5-1; cdr3_nt: TGCGCCAGCAGCTTGTCAGGGGGCAATGGCTACACCTTC; cdr3_aa: CASSLSGGNGYTF
j_call: TRBJ2-7; d_call: -; clone_size: -; v_call: TRBV18; cdr3_nt: TGTGCCAGCTCACCACTGGTAGATCACGAGCAGTACTTC; cdr3_aa: CASSPLVDHEQYF
j_call: TRBJ1-1; d_call: -; clone_size: few; v_call: TRBV5-1; cdr3_nt: TGCGCCAGCAGCTTGATCCAGGAAGCTGAAGCTTTCTTT; cdr3_aa: CASSLIQEAEAFF
j_call: TRBJ2-7; d_call: TRBD2; clone_size: -; v_call: TRBV19; cdr3_nt: TGTGCCAGTAGTAGGCTAGCGGGTCACTACGAGCAGTACTTC; cdr3_aa: CASSRLAGHYEQYF
j_call: TRBJ1-2; d_call: -; clone_size: -; v_call: TRBV30; cdr3_nt: TGTGCCTGGACGCGGGGAGCTAACTATGGCTACACCTTC; cdr3_aa: CAWTRGANYGYTF
j_call: TRBJ1-5; d_call: TRBD1; clone_size: -; v_call: TRBV27; cdr3_nt: TGTGCCAGCGGGACAGGGTTCAATCAGCCCCAGCATTTT; cdr3_aa: CASGTGFNQPQHF
j_call: TRBJ2-3; d_call: -; clone_size: -; v_call: TRBV7-9; cdr3_nt: TGTGCCAGCAGCTTAGCCGAGGCCCCAGATACGCAGTATTTT; cdr3_aa: CASSLAEAPDTQYF
j_call: TRBJ2-3; d_call: TRBD2; clone_size: -; v_call: TRBV10-3; cdr3_nt: TGTGCCATCAGTCCATTACTGACCGGGAGGGACGTTGGAGATACGCAGTATTTT; cdr3_aa: CAISPLLTGRDVGDTQYF
j_call: TRBJ2-1; d_call: -; clone_size: -; v_call: TRBV30; cdr3_nt: TGTGCCTGGAGTACTCTTCGCAATGAGCAGTTCTTC; cdr3_aa: CAWSTLRNEQFF
j_call: TRBJ2-7; d_call: -; clone_size: -; v_call: TRBV25-1; cdr3_nt: TGTGCCAGCAGTCTAGTTACAGAGCAGTACTTC; cdr3_aa: CASSLVTEQYF
j_call: TRBJ2-7; d_call: -; clone_size: -; v_call: TRBV11-2; cdr3_nt: TGTGCCAGCAGCTTCACGGGTACCTACGAGCAGTACTTC; cdr3_aa: CASSFTGTYEQYF
j_call: TRBJ1-5; d_call: -; clone_size: -; v_call: TRBV4-1; cdr3_nt: TGCGCCAGCAGCCATTTCTATCCGAACAGCAATCAGCCCCAGCATTTT; cdr3_aa: CASSHFYPNSNQPQHF
j_call: TRBJ1-4; d_call: -; clone_size: -; v_call: TRBV9; cdr3_nt: TGTGCCAGCAGCGGACTGACAGGTACTACTGAAAAACTGTTTTTT; cdr3_aa: CASSGLTGTTEKLFF
j_call: TRBJ2-5; d_call: TRBD1; clone_size: -; v_call: TRBV7-2; cdr3_nt: TGTGCCAGCATCGCCCGGGACAGGAGACTACAAGAGACCCAGTACTTC; cdr3_aa: CASIARDRRLQETQYF
j_call: TRBJ2-1; d_call: -; clone_size: -; v_call: TRBV6-5; cdr3_nt: TGTGCCAGCAGTTCAGGGATGGACAATGAGCAGTTCTTC; cdr3_aa: CASSSGMDNEQFF
j_call: TRBJ1-3; d_call: -; clone_size: -; v_call: TRBV21-1; cdr3_nt: TGTGCCAGCAGCAAAGTTGCGGGGATCTCTGGAAACACCATATATTTT; cdr3_aa: CASSKVAGISGNTIYF
j_call: TRBJ2-1; d_call: TRBD2; clone_size: -; v_call: TRBV6-5; cdr3_nt: TGTGCCAGCACTAGCGGGAGGTATGAGCAGTTCTTC; cdr3_aa: CASTSGRYEQFF